These 16 T cell receptor beta chains were sequenced from one sample in a study of beta chain features in type 1 diabetes. Study-wide results and limits: Shorter TCRB CDR3s, moderately but significantly so, marked every one of the four CD4+ subsets in Type 1 diabetes patients.

The entirety of the isolated RNA underwent reverse transcription, so expressed TCRB transcripts were sequenced. Generated by immunoSEQ multiplex PCR, the TCRdb table keeps only in-frame clones and is missing some. The table lists hundreds of thousands of clones, around an eighth of them singletons. Their specific antigens are unknown. The material sequenced was naive CD4+ T cells from blood. All receptors come from a man younger than 35 with type 1 diabetes.

Here the CDR3 reads CASSEWRDSTEAFF. Written as DNA, the CDR3 is TGTGCCAGCAGTGAATGGCGGGACAGCACTGAAGCTTTCTTT. This chain links TRBV2 with TRBJ1-1; TRBD1 matches 7 bases. CDR1 and CDR2 from the germline V gene are SNHLY and FYNNEI. V was pared by 2 bases and J by 4 bases, with 4 bases of the junction left unmatched. CDR3 length equals 14 residues. Using reference TRBV2 and TRBJ1-1 for the parts outside the CDR3, the full variable domain is EPEVTQTPSHQVTQMGQEVILRCVPISNHLYFYWYRQILGQKVEFLVSFYNNEISEKSEIFDDQFSVERPDGSNFTLKIRSTKLEDSAMYFCASSEWRDSTEAFFGQGTRLTVV.

The chain recombines TRBV19 with TRBJ2-1, with 8 bases identical to TRBD2. This CDR3 is built from 15 residues. The germline CDR1 and CDR2 sequences are LNHDA and SQIVND (reference sequence). The junction had 15 bases not matched to a gene; V was cut back by 4 bases and J by 13 bases. CDR3 residues: CASSSGLAEGGYQFF. CDR3 in DNA: TGTGCCAGTAGTAGCGGACTAGCTGAGGGGGGATATCAGTTCTTC.

This clone was counted a few times. The chain employs TRBV4-1 and TRBJ1-4; 7 bases fit TRBD1. CDR1 and CDR2 from the germline V gene are MGHRA and YSYEKL. The V gene end was trimmed by 4 bases and the J gene end by 2 bases; junction bases not matched to a gene: 10. This CDR3 has 17 amino acids. The CDR3 reads CASSPSGRGRTNEKLFF. The CDR3 DNA sequence: TGCGCCAGCAGCCCCTCCGGCAGGGGGAGGACTAATGAAAAACTGTTTTTT.

The rearrangement links TRBV29-1 to TRBJ1-2, with 10 bases matching TRBD1. Unmatched junction bases numbered 8, after V lost 3 bases and J lost 7 bases. The CDR3 length is 14 residues. Germline CDR1 reads SQVTM; CDR2 reads ANQGSEA. The CDR3 DNA reads TGCAGCGTTGACCGACAGGGGGCTGAGGTTGGCTACACCTTC. It is translated as CSVDRQGAEVGYTF.

This clone was recorded a few times. The gene calls are TRBV5-4 and TRBJ2-3, with TRBD2 identical over 12 bases. Trimming at V came to 0 bases and at J to 2 bases, leaving 4 bases not matched to a gene. CDR3 length: 17 residues. Germline V gene sequence: CDR1 SGHNT, CDR2 YYREEE (reference sequence). The CDR3 DNA follows: TGTGCCAGCAGCTTGGGACTAGCGGGGGCCATCACAGATACGCAGTATTTT. Its translation is CASSLGLAGAITDTQYF.

A few counts support this clone. The sample holds other DNA sequences that translate to the same CDR3. V usage is TRBV30 and J usage is TRBJ2-1; the match to TRBD1 covers 7 bases. Germline CDR1 is GTSNPN and CDR2 is SVGIG (reference sequence). Unmatched junction bases numbered 2, after V lost 2 bases and J lost 7 bases. There are 12 residues in the CDR3. CDR3: CAWSLQGNEQFF. The CDR3 DNA sequence: TGTGCCTGGAGTTTACAGGGGAATGAGCAGTTCTTC.

This clone was detected only a few times. The rearrangement joins TRBV6-6 to TRBJ1-1; 8 bases line up with TRBD1. V trimming: 6 bases; J trimming: 2 bases; junction bases outside the gene matches: 5. The CDR3 is 14 amino acids. The germline CDR1 and CDR2 sequences are MNHNY and SVGAGI (reference sequence). Here the CDR3 DNA reads TGTGCCAGCAGAAACGGACAGGGAAACACTGAAGCTTTCTTT. It encodes CASRNGQGNTEAFF.

This clone was detected only a few times. The chain combines TRBV7-6 with TRBJ1-5, with D perhaps TRBD1 (5 bases). The germline CDR1 and CDR2 sequences are SGHVS and FNYEAQ. The CDR3 consists of 17 residues. Trimming took 1 base from V and 0 from J, leaving 13 bases between them. CDR3 sequence (DNA): TGTGCCAGCAGCTTAGGGGGCGGGTCATATAGCAATCAGCCCCAGCATTTT. Translated, it gives CASSLGGGSYSNQPQHF.

CDR3 sequence reads: CATSREKGTSNTEAFF. CDR3 sequence (DNA): TGTGCCACCAGCAGAGAGAAGGGGACGAGTAACACTGAAGCTTTCTTT. The chain recombines TRBV15 with TRBJ1-1; a weak D match, TRBD1 (5 bases). Germline loops: CDR1 LNHNV, CDR2 YYDKDF (reference sequence). Trimming shortened V by 0 bases and J by 2 bases, and 13 bases separated the two germline ends. This CDR3 comprises 16 residues.

The chain uses TRBV5-4 and TRBJ2-7; 8 positions match TRBD1. This CDR3 is built from 13 residues. The V segment lost 4 bases and the J segment 7 bases; nucleotides outside the gene matches: 7. Germline CDR1 is SGHNT and CDR2 is YYREEE (reference sequence). CDR3: CASSRTGSWEQYF. In DNA form, the CDR3 reads TGTGCCAGCAGCAGGACAGGGTCTTGGGAGCAGTACTTC.

The chain links TRBV6-5 to TRBJ2-7; D gene ambiguous. Germline-derived CDR1 and CDR2 are MNHEY and SVGAGI. The CDR3 loop spans 14 amino acids. V lost 0 bases, J lost 5 bases, and 11 bases lay in between. For the CDR3, the DNA is TGTGCCAGCAGTTACTCGAGACGGGCCCACGAGCAGTACTTC. Encoded protein: CASSYSRRAHEQYF.

The chain links TRBV5-1 to TRBJ2-3, with 11 bases aligning to TRBD2. V gave up 6 bases and J gave up 3 bases; unmatched junction bases: 3. CDR1 SGHRS and CDR2 YFSETQ come from the germline V gene. CDR3 length: 14 amino acids. CDR3 in DNA: TGCGCCAGCATAGCGGGGGGGCCGACAGATACGCAGTATTTT. Its protein product is CASIAGGPTDTQYF.

The chain carries TRBV4-1 and TRBJ2-3; 13 bases are a match to TRBD2. J lost 2 bases, V lost 4 bases, and 6 bases had no gene match. Germline CDR1 reads MGHRA; CDR2 reads YSYEKL. CDR3 length: 17 residues. The CDR3 DNA reads TGCGCCAGCAGCCGACTCGGACTAGCGGGGGACACAGATACGCAGTATTTT. Residues: CASSRLGLAGDTDTQYF.

The sample holds a few counts of this clone. This rearrangement joins TRBV1 to TRBJ2-7; the table's D gene call, TRBD1, was not cross checked with the DNA. TRBV1 is given as a pseudogene. The CDR3 is made up of 18 amino acids. Here the CDR3 reads CTSSQDNWSRDRAYEQYF. The CDR3 DNA reads TGCACCAGCAGCCAAGACAATTGGAGCCGGGACAGGGCCTACGAGCAGTACTTC.

This clone was seen a handful of times. The rearrangement uses TRBV30 and TRBJ1-2; D might be TRBD1 (6 bases). The V and J ends lost 0 bases and 7 bases respectively, with 18 bases between them. CDR3 length: 15 amino acids. CDR1 GTSNPN and CDR2 SVGIG come from the germline V gene (reference sequence). CDR3 sequence (DNA): TGTGCCTGGAGTGTACAGGGACAATTAAGTGGTGGCTACACCTTC. Protein product: CAWSVQGQLSGGYTF.

The J gene is TRBJ2-1, the V gene TRBV4-1; either TRBD1 or TRBD2 may supply D (6 bases each). V lost 2 bases and J lost 3, with 23 bases in between. Germline values: CDR1 MGHRA, CDR2 YSYEKL. The CDR3 sequence is 19 residues long. The CDR3 DNA reads as TGCGCCAGCAGCCAACCAGCAGCGACAGGTGGGGGGCTCTACAATGAGCAGTTCTTC. Its translation: CASSQPAATGGGLYNEQFF.